Reported below is one T cell receptor (beta chain). This sample stems from a study of blood T cell repertoires in COVID-19. Across the study: Sites across the United States, Italy and Spain contributed samples from acute and convalescent COVID-19. PBMCs, B-cell-depleted T cells, or T cells were the source of the cDNA or gDNA that made up the material.

The CDR3 loop spans 15 amino acids. Trimming left V 1 base short and J 2 bases short, with 10 bases between. Germline V gives CDR1 LNHDA, CDR2 SQIVND (reference sequence). Methods used by the authors: Estimated nucleated cell counts came from reference gene primer amplification. Sequencing was performed with immunoSEQ multiplex PCR; in TCRdb, only in-frame clones are kept and a portion is missing. The DNA gave D and trimming, while V, J and clone size come from that table. The sample comprises approximately 170,000 clones, over 75% of which are singletons, and 10% to 15% rests with the top ten. The sequencing input was peripheral blood. V and J are TRBV19 and TRBJ2-3, with D tentatively TRBD2 (6 bases). The receptor was isolated from a man between 65 and 85 years old who had recovered from COVID-19. CDR3 amino acids: CASSIAGRLTDTQYF. For the CDR3, the DNA is TGTGCCAGTAGTATAGCCGGGAGACTCACAGATACGCAGTATTTT.